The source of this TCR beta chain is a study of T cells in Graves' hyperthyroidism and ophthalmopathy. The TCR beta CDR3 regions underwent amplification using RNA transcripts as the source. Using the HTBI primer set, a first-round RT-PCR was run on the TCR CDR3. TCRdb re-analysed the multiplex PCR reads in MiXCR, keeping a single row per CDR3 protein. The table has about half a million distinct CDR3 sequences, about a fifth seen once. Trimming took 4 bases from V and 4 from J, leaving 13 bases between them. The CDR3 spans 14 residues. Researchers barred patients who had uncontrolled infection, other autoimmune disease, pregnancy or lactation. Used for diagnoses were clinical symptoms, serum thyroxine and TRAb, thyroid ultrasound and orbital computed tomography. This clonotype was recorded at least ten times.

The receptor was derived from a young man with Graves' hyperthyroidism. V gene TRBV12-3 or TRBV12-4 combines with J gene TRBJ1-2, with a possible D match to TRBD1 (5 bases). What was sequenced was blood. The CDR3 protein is CASSYSGRPYGYTF. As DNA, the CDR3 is TGTGCCAGCAGTTATTCGGGACGTCCCTATGGCTACACCTTC.